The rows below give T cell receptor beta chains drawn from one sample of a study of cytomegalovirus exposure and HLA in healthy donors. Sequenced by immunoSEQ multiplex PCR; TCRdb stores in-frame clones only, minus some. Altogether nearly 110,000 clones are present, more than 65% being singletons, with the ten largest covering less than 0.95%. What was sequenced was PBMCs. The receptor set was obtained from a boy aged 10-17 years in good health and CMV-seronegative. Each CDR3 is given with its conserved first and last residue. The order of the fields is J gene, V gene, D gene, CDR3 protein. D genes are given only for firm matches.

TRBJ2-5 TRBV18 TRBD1 CASSPHRGPETQYF
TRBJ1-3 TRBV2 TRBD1 CASTRDRVGNTIYF
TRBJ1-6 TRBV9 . CASSPSGGPNSPLHF
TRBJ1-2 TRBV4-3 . CASSQDPSGQTYGYTF
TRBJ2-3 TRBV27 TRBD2 CASSLLAGSRTDTQYF
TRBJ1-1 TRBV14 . CASSQESRVTEAFF
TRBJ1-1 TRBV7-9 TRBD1 CASSSMGFRGPVEAEAFF
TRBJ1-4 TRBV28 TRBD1 CASSGTGAFNEKLFF
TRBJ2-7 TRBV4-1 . CASSQFAGAGAYEQYF
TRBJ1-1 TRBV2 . CASTDRLGTEALF
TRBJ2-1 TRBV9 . CASSQRPYNEQFF
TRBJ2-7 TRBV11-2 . CASSLVPGLAYEQYF
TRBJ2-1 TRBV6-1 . CASRERGEQFF
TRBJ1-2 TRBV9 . CASSAVQGRYTF
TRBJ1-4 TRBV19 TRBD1 CASSPRDRGNEKLFF
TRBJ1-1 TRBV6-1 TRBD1 CASSDPGQGAVGAFF
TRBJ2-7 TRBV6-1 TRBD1 CASSVWPPGQGWEQYF
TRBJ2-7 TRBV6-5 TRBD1 CASRRQGFGHEQYF
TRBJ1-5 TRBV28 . CATKPRLGQPQHF
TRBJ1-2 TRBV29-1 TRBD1 CSGEDGTGEEDGYTF
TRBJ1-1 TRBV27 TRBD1 CASSSRTGGTEAFF
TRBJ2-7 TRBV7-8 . CASSLALLYEQYF
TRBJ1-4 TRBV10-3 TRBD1 CAIRGDRGSEKLFF
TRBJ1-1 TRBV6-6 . CASRDHGLLNTEAFF
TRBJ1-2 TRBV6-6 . CASSYLVSENYGYTF
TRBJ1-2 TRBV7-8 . CASSLGGSLNYGYTF
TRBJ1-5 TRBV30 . CAWNRADQPQHF
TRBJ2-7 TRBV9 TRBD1 CASSRGTGAYEQYF
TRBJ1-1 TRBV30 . CAWSVWGTEAFF
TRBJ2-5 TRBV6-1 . CASSEFPFETQYF
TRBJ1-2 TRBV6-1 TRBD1 CASSLTGTGAYGYTF
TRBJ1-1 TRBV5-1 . CASSLTSGNTEAFF
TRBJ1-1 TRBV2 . CASSLLIDSEAFF
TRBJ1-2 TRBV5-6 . CASSSRPRGDYGYTF
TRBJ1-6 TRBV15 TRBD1 CATSRERTGGISPLHF
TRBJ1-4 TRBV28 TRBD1 CASSLWVTGQLMKKLFF
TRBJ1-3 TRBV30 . CAWITGRRNTIYF
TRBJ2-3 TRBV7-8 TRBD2 CASSLELAGRIDTQYF
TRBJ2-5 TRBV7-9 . CASSLADGEETQYF
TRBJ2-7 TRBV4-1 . CASSLGQTYEQYF
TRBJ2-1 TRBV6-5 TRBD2 CASIGSSGSYEQFF
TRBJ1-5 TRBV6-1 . CASTPRHLGNQPQHF
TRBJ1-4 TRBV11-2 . CASSLDSAGLGEKLFF
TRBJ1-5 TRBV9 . CASSQGAGVSNQPQHF
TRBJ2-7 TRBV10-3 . CAISEYRLYEQYF
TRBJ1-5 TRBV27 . CASSSGGETVHQPQHF
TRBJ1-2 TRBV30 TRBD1 CAWSSVPGQGAGYYGYTF
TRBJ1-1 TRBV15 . CATGLTGLNTEAFF
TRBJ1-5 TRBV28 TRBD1 CASSRTGSLNQPQHF
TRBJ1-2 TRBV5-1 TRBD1 CASSRDRAGGYTF
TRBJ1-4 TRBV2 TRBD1 CASSSRDSPNEKLFF
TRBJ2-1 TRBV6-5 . CASSARGNEQFF
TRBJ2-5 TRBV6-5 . CASRPRRGQETQYF
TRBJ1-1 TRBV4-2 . CASSQALGGHTEAFF
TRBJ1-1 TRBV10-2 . CATSSGVAEAFF